This T cell receptor beta chain was sequenced in a study of shared clonotypes between healthy human individuals. Naivety among CD8 cells was defined by CD45RO negativity and positive CCR7 selection, thereby excluding terminally differentiated effector memory CD45RA+ cells. Produced via immunoSEQ multiplex PCR; TCRdb's table is partial and in-frame only. The repertoire holds approximately 2,200,000 clones, 85% to 95% seen once, with 1.7% in the top ten. V was trimmed by 11 bases and J by 0 bases, leaving 11 bases between them. The CDR3 length is 13 residues. Germline lookup yields CDR1 MDHEN and CDR2 SYDVKM.

The rearrangement joins TRBV28 to TRBJ2-1, with D unclear. Sequences were obtained from naive CD8+ T cells from PBMCs. The clonotype originates from a man aged 18 to 29 in good health. Some clones in this sample may be carry-over from other donors' samples. The DNA of the CDR3 is TGTGCCTCCAGGCCGAGCTCCTACAATGAGCAGTTCTTC. It encodes CASRPSSYNEQFF.